These 22 T cell receptor beta chains originate from one sample sequenced in a study of metastatic and nonmetastatic thyroid tumors. The entire patient cohort was treatment-naive prior to thyroid surgery. TCRdb re-clonotyped the PCR reads through MiXCR. The sample contains roughly 40,000 clones, more than 20% of which appear only once. Specimen: tumor tissue. These receptors originate from a female donor with papillary thyroid cancer or a benign thyroid nodule (not recorded which). Some clones in this sample may be carry-over from other donors' samples.

The chain carries TRBV7-2 and TRBJ2-5; a weak D match, TRBD2 (5 bases). The V and J ends lost 5 bases and 4 bases respectively, with 11 bases between them. The CDR3 extends over 13 amino acids. CDR1 is SGHTA and CDR2 is FQGNSA in the germline V gene. DNA of the CDR3: TGTGCCAGCAGCCCTAGTGAGGGAGAGACCCAGTACTTC. Translating it yields CASSPSEGETQYF.

This clone was detected ten times or more. The rearrangement links TRBV5-1 to TRBJ2-3; D gene unclear. Between the trimmed V and J ends, which lost 9 bases and 0 bases, there was a span of 14 bases. There are 14 residues in the CDR3. Germline V gene sequence: CDR1 SGHRS, CDR2 YFSETQ. Written as DNA, the CDR3 is TGCGCCACCCGGATTCAGTCTAGCACAGATACGCAGTATTTT. The encoded protein is CATRIQSSTDTQYF.

The chain employs TRBV6-2 or TRBV6-3 and TRBJ2-5, with D unclear. V was cut by 2 bases and J by 0 bases, with 10 bases left in between. Germline CDR1 reads MNHEY; CDR2 reads SVGEGT. The CDR3 contains 15 residues. CDR3 nucleotide sequence: TGTGCCAGCAGTTACCGGAGACCGAACCAAGAGACCCAGTACTTC. Translated, it gives CASSYRRPNQETQYF.

The sample holds many counts of this clone. This chain joins TRBV3-1 and TRBJ1-1, with TRBD1 as a possible D gene (5 bases). This CDR3 spans 13 amino acids. The V and J ends lost 0 bases and 9 bases respectively, with 11 bases between them. CDR1 and CDR2 from the germline V gene are LGHDT and YNNKEL (reference sequence). In DNA, the CDR3 is TGTGCCAGCAGCCAAGAGAGAGGGACTAAAGCTTTCTTT. It specifies CASSQERGTKAFF. Drawing the rest from reference TRBV3-1 and TRBJ1-1, the complete variable domain is DTAVSQTPKYLVTQMGNDKSIKCEQNLGHDTMYWYKQDSKKFLKIMFSYNNKELIINETVPNRFSPKSPDKAHLNLHINSLELGDSAVYFCASSQERGTKAFFGQGTRLTVV.

This clone was seen many times. The chain has TRBV20-1 and TRBJ2-3; TRBD2 aligns across 10 bases. The CDR3 contains 16 residues. CDR1 DFQATT and CDR2 SNEGSKA come from the germline V gene (reference sequence). The V and J ends lost 7 bases and 4 bases, in that order; junction bases with no gene match: 14. The CDR3 here is CSGMTAGGREPDTQYF. The CDR3 DNA reads as TGCAGTGGTATGACAGCGGGAGGGAGGGAACCAGATACGCAGTATTTT.

This clone was picked up many times. The gene calls are TRBV7-9 and TRBJ2-7; TRBD1 aligns across 10 bases. V shed 11 bases, J shed 4 bases, and the junction held 11 bases outside the gene matches. Germline V gives CDR1 SEHNR, CDR2 FQNEAQ (reference sequence). CDR3 size: 14 residues. The CDR3 bases are TGTGCCGGCACCGGGACAGGGGACGTTTACGAGCAGTACTTC. Its protein product is CAGTGTGDVYEQYF.

The V gene is TRBV30, the J gene TRBJ1-1; 7 bases are shared with TRBD1. V was pared by 1 base and J by 12 bases, with 5 bases of the junction left unmatched. This CDR3 is 11 amino acids long. CDR1 is GTSNPN and CDR2 is SVGIG in the germline V gene (reference sequence). CDR3 in DNA: TGTGCCTGGAGTGGGGCAGGGGGGACTTTCTTT. This gives the protein CAWSGAGGTFF.

By frequency in the sample, this clone is medium-sized. The CDR3 DNA reads TGTGCCAGCCGAACAACTTTGGGAGGCCTCTACGAGCAGTACTTC. Translation: CASRTTLGGLYEQYF. The chain recombines TRBV6-1 with TRBJ2-7; D might be TRBD2 (6 bases). The CDR3 runs to 15 residues. Trimming pared 8 bases from V and 3 bases from J, leaving 20 bases between. Germline V gene data show CDR1 as MNHNS and CDR2 as SASEGT.

This chain connects TRBV15 to TRBJ1-1; tentatively, D is TRBD1 (5 bases). The germline V gene has CDR1 LNHNV and CDR2 YYDKDF (reference sequence). The V end was cut by 1 base, the J end by 6 bases, with 12 bases between. The CDR3 contains 14 residues. DNA for the CDR3: TGTGCCACCAGCAGAGGAGGGACTTCCGCTGAAGCTTTCTTT. Translating it yields CATSRGGTSAEAFF.

This clone was observed a handful of times. The chain uses TRBV6-1 and TRBJ1-2; 7 bases map to TRBD1. V shed 8 bases and J 4 bases; nucleotides not matched to a gene: 4. The CDR3 sequence is 12 residues long. Germline CDR1 MNHNS, CDR2 SASEGT. CDR3 residues: CASERTGYGYTF. CDR3 nucleotides: TGTGCCAGCGAAAGGACAGGCTATGGCTACACCTTC.

The rearrangement joins TRBV20-1 to TRBJ2-7, with TRBD2 identical over 10 bases. J was trimmed by 2 bases and V by 3 bases; bases with no gene match: 7. CDR1 is DFQATT, CDR2 SNEGSKA, per germline (reference sequence). CDR3 length: 15 residues. The CDR3: CSARGSSGRTYEQYF. CDR3 bases: TGCAGTGCTAGGGGTTCTAGCGGGAGAACCTACGAGCAGTACTTC.

This clone was counted ten times or more. The gene calls are TRBV2 and TRBJ1-6, with TRBD1 matching over 7 bases. The ends lost 10 bases at V and 6 bases at J; junction bases unmatched: 9. The CDR3 totals 14 residues. In germline, CDR1 is SNHLY, CDR2 FYNNEI. CDR3 nucleotide sequence: TGTGCCACCAAAGGGGACAGTCTTAATTCACCCCTCCACTTT. Amino acids: CATKGDSLNSPLHF.

There are many counts of this clone. The V and J genes are TRBV9 and TRBJ2-3; D is uncertain. This CDR3 spans 14 amino acids. In germline, CDR1 is SGDLS, CDR2 YYNGEE. V gave up 1 base and J gave up 2 bases, with 8 bases separating them. In DNA, the CDR3 is TGTGCCAGCAGCGTAAGGCCCTTCACAGATACGCAGTATTTT. The encoded protein is CASSVRPFTDTQYF.

The chain is built from TRBV2 and TRBJ1-1, with D maybe TRBD1 (6 bases). CDR3 length: 16 amino acids. The V gene lost 6 bases and the J gene lost 1 base, with 18 bases spanning the gap. From germline, CDR1 is SNHLY and CDR2 FYNNEI. Here the CDR3 reads CASRPRRGVGNTEAFF. CDR3 sequence (DNA): TGTGCCAGCAGACCAAGGAGGGGGGTAGGGAACACTGAAGCTTTCTTT.

The CDR3 loop reads CASSLVTGGETQYF. In nucleotides, the CDR3 is TGTGCCAGCAGCCTAGTGACAGGGGGCGAGACCCAGTACTTC. The chain is built from TRBV5-6 and TRBJ2-5, with 10 positions matching TRBD1. Germline CDR1 is SGHDT and CDR2 is YYEEEE. CDR3 length: 14 residues. V shed 4 bases, J shed 5 bases, and the junction held 5 bases outside the gene matches.

The chain recombines TRBV19 with TRBJ1-5; 7 bases are a match to TRBD1. The CDR3 has 13 amino acids. CDR1 and CDR2 from the germline V gene are LNHDA and SQIVND (reference sequence). J gave up 7 bases and V 5 bases, and 5 bases lay outside the gene matches. The CDR3 loop is CASSPGQRQPQHF. As DNA, the CDR3 is TGTGCCAGTAGTCCGGGACAGAGGCAGCCCCAGCATTTT.

This clone was detected ten times or more. A junction boundary mismatches the germline segment, possibly from a read error. The genes are TRBV30 and TRBJ1-1; tentative D call: TRBD1 (6 bases). The CDR3 loop spans 14 amino acids. CDR1 is GTSNPN and CDR2 is SVGIG in the germline V gene (reference sequence). CDR3 sequence: CAWSVLYRDTEALF. The CDR3 nucleotides read TGTGCCTGGAGTGTATTATACAGGGACACTGAAGCTCTCTTT.

This clone was counted at least ten times. The chain recombines TRBV15 with TRBJ2-3; 10 bases are a match to TRBD2. Germline V gene data show CDR1 as LNHNV and CDR2 as YYDKDF (reference sequence). J gave up 1 base and V 0 bases, and 4 bases lay outside the gene matches. This CDR3 is 17 amino acids long. The CDR3 DNA reads as TGTGCCACCAGCAGAGACCGGACTAGCGGACGCACAGATACGCAGTATTTT. It yields the protein CATSRDRTSGRTDTQYF.

The J gene is TRBJ1-3, the V gene TRBV30; 9 bases align to TRBD1. CDR1 is GTSNPN, CDR2 SVGIG, per germline (reference sequence). J gave up 7 bases and V 5 bases, and 3 bases lay outside the gene matches. This CDR3 is built from 12 residues. The CDR3 DNA follows: TGTGCCTGGGGACAGGGGTTGAACACCATATATTTT. It is translated as CAWGQGLNTIYF.

This clone was found a few times. The rearrangement joins TRBV6-1 to TRBJ1-3; D call uncertain. Trimming removed 2 bases at V and 4 bases at J, with 18 bases between. This CDR3 has 17 residues. Germline CDR1 and CDR2: MNHNS and SASEGT. CDR3 in amino acids: CASSERAGWGKGNTIYF. The CDR3 DNA sequence: TGTGCCAGCAGTGAAAGGGCGGGCTGGGGTAAAGGAAACACCATATATTTT.

The chain recombines TRBV20-1 with TRBJ2-6; D ambiguous. Germline CDR1 DFQATT, CDR2 SNEGSKA (reference sequence). CDR3 size: 17 residues. Trimming removed 0 bases at V and 0 bases at J, with 12 bases between. The CDR3, as DNA: TGCAGTGCTAGAGATTTATACACTTACTCTGGGGCCAACGTCCTGACTTTC. This translates into CSARDLYTYSGANVLTF.

This clone appeared a few times. One end of the junction is discordant with germline, which a read error may explain. This rearrangement joins TRBV6-2 or TRBV6-3 to TRBJ1-6, with D possibly being TRBD1 (6 bases). The CDR3 runs 15 residues. Germline V lookup: CDR1 MNHEY, CDR2 SVGEGT. CDR3 protein: CASRPGHRNNSPLNF. Here the CDR3 DNA reads TGTGCCAGCAGACCGGGACACCGAAATAATTCACCCCTCAACTTT.